This T cell receptor beta chain was identified in a study of cytomegalovirus exposure and HLA in healthy donors. Study findings and constraints: The tendency of first-cohort TCR clusters to co-occur in the 90 to 150 validation repertoires emerged from a later analysis. In vitro assays verified that a few CMV-associated chains recognized CMV antigens specifically.

The protocol was immunoSEQ multiplex PCR, while the TCRdb copy is restricted to in-frame clones and leaves out a portion. The sample comprises 150,000 to 200,000 clones, about 82% of which are singletons, and 2% to 2.5% rests with the top ten. Details on this clone: As yet, its antigen is unknown.

The V end lost 5 bases, the J end lost 4 bases, and 12 bases lay between the germline ends. From germline, CDR1 is MNHEY and CDR2 SMNVEV (reference sequence). The CDR3 length is 13 residues. The chain couples TRBV27 to TRBJ2-7; D is uncertain. The sequence was collected from a man aged 25 to 45 in good health and CMV-seropositive. Sequenced sample: PBMCs. The CDR3 is CASSPRLSYEQYF. The CDR3 nucleotides read TGTGCCAGCAGTCCACGACTGAGTTACGAGCAGTACTTC.